The entry that follows covers one T cell receptor (beta chain) sequence. This CDR3 is built from 13 residues. V was cut by 7 bases and J by 2 bases, with 14 bases left in between. The germline CDR1 and CDR2 sequences are SQVTM and ANQGSEA. This record comes from a study of control samples from healthy donors and cancer patients. Assay: immunoSEQ multiplex PCR; the TCRdb copy retains only in-frame clones and omits some. The sample holds roughly 10,000 clones, roughly 88% seen once. The receptor comes from a man between 60 and 70 years old with colorectal cancer. The chain has TRBV29-1 and TRBJ1-2; D possibly corresponds to TRBD1 (6 bases). Material for sequencing was PBMCs. CDR3 in DNA: TGCAGCGCACTGAGGGGGTGGAACTATGGCTACACCTTC. Its translation is CSALRGWNYGYTF.